These 15 T cell receptor beta chains came from one sample sequenced in a study of cytomegalovirus exposure and HLA in healthy donors. The PCR contained 60 Vbeta and 13 Jbeta primers. Repertoires were generated with immunoSEQ multiplex PCR, while TCRdb's copy carries only in-frame clones and drops some. This sample has roughly 62,000 clones, with 70% to 85% found just once. The specimen sequenced was PBMCs. These receptors originate from a woman aged 40 to 50 in good health and CMV-seropositive.

This chain links TRBV9 with TRBJ1-4; 7 bases map to TRBD1. The CDR3 is 18 residues long. The trim removed 0 bases at V and 0 bases at J, leaving 8 bases unmatched. Germline CDR1 is SGDLS and CDR2 is YYNGEE. In DNA form, the CDR3 reads TGTGCCAGCAGCGTAGGAGGAGGGGGCCCTGCAACTAATGAAAAACTGTTTTTT. Translated: CASSVGGGGPATNEKLFF.

Of note for this clone: Its ends do not fully match the called genes, so a read error is possible. The chain has TRBV5-4 and TRBJ1-4; the match to TRBD1 covers 8 bases. In germline, CDR1 is SGHNT, CDR2 YYREEE (reference sequence). The CDR3 runs to 11 residues. The CDR3 nucleotides are TGTGCCAGCAGCTTGGGACAGGGGACTGTTTTT. Protein product: CASSLGQGTVF.

The chain couples TRBV5-1 to TRBJ1-1; TRBD1 matches 8 bases. The CDR3 runs to 14 residues. After removal of 4 bases from V and 4 bases from J, the junction contained 6 bases not matched to a gene. Germline V gene data show CDR1 as SGHRS and CDR2 as YFSETQ. In nucleotides, the CDR3 is TGCGCCAGCAGCCTGAGGACAGGGACCACTGAAGCTTTCTTT. Translating it yields CASSLRTGTTEAFF.

The CDR3 reads CASSPRDYEQYF. CDR3 in DNA: TGTGCCAGCTCACCGCGCGACTACGAGCAGTACTTC. The V call is TRBV18, the J call TRBJ2-7; no definite D call. V dropped 3 bases and J dropped 3 bases, with 6 bases sitting between them. This CDR3 contains 12 residues. Germline V gene data show CDR1 as KGHSH and CDR2 as LQKENI.

V and J are TRBV5-6 and TRBJ2-3, with D perhaps TRBD1 (6 bases). The germline gives CDR1 SGHDT, CDR2 YYEEEE. The CDR3 is made up of 14 amino acids. Trimming pared 0 bases from V and 6 bases from J, leaving 11 bases between. This CDR3 is CASSLVQGLDTQYF. CDR3 coding DNA: TGTGCCAGCAGCTTGGTTCAGGGGCTTGATACGCAGTATTTT.

This chain joins TRBV7-2 and TRBJ2-5; 9 nucleotides agree with TRBD2. Trimming removed 7 bases from V and 3 bases from J; junction bases left unmatched: 6. Germline assignment: CDR1 SGHTA and CDR2 FQGNSA. This CDR3 has 14 amino acids. CDR3 in DNA: TGTGCCAGCACCTCGGTAGCGGGGGAAGAGACCCAGTACTTC. It codes for CASTSVAGEETQYF.

The CDR3 DNA is TGTGCCAGCAGCTTAGTAGAGCAATATAATTCACCCCTCCACTTT. Encoded protein: CASSLVEQYNSPLHF. The chain carries TRBV7-9 and TRBJ1-6; unclear D gene. This CDR3 has 15 amino acids. Trimming removed 1 base at V and 4 bases at J, with 8 bases between. CDR1 and CDR2 (germline): SEHNR, FQNEAQ (reference sequence).

This clone was counted a few times. The rearrangement links TRBV19 to TRBJ2-3, with a weak D call TRBD1 (5 bases). The CDR3 spans 16 residues. Trimming cost V 4 bases and J 4 bases, with 18 bases left between them. From germline, CDR1 is LNHDA and CDR2 SQIVND (reference sequence). CDR3 DNA sequence: TGTGCCAGTAGTAGCCGAGGCAGGGAAGGATCAGATACGCAGTATTTT. Translation gives CASSSRGREGSDTQYF.

V is TRBV6-1 and J is TRBJ1-5; 7 bases match TRBD1. The length of the CDR3 is 14 residues. Germline V lookup: CDR1 MNHNS, CDR2 SASEGT. Trimming cost V 7 bases and J 7 bases; bases outside gene matches: 10. In DNA form, the CDR3 reads TGTGCCAGCACCCGGACAGGCGAGGGGCAGCCCCAGCATTTT. This encodes CASTRTGEGQPQHF.

The CDR3 DNA is TGTGCCAGTAGTATCCAGAATGGAAACACCATATATTTT. Translation: CASSIQNGNTIYF. The chain couples TRBV19 to TRBJ1-3, with D unclear. V lost 3 bases to trimming and J lost 3 bases, with 6 bases between them. CDR3 size: 13 residues. Per the germline V gene, CDR1 is LNHDA and CDR2 is SQIVND (reference sequence).

The chain joins TRBV7-9 to TRBJ2-3; TRBD1 matches at 8 bases. V was pared by 6 bases and J by 2 bases, with 4 bases of the junction left unmatched. The CDR3 is 14 amino acids. CDR1 is SEHNR and CDR2 is FQNEAQ in the germline V gene (reference sequence). This CDR3 is CASSRDRSTDTQYF. The CDR3 DNA is TGTGCCAGCAGTCGGGACAGGTCCACAGATACGCAGTATTTT.

The CDR3 loop reads CASSVEGLAGGPRTGELFF. In nucleotides, the CDR3 is TGTGCCAGCAGCGTAGAGGGACTAGCGGGGGGCCCGAGGACCGGGGAGCTGTTTTTT. This chain connects TRBV9 to TRBJ2-2; 15 nucleotides match TRBD2. V was clipped by 0 bases and J by 5 bases; unmatched bases: 8. The CDR3 length is 19 residues. CDR1 and CDR2 (germline): SGDLS, YYNGEE.

The chain is built from TRBV7-8 and TRBJ2-3, with D maybe TRBD2 (5 bases). The CDR3 extends over 17 amino acids. The V gene's germline CDR1 is SGHVS and CDR2 FQNEAQ. The V gene lost 5 bases and the J gene lost 2 bases, with 20 bases spanning the gap. In DNA, the CDR3 is TGTGCCAGCAGCCCGGTCGGGGTCACAACGGTCACAGATACGCAGTATTTT. Translating it yields CASSPVGVTTVTDTQYF.

This rearrangement joins TRBV6-1 to TRBJ2-7; no definite D call. The CDR3 has 14 residues. CDR1 MNHNS and CDR2 SASEGT come from the germline V gene. V dropped 0 bases and J dropped 3 bases, with 9 bases sitting between them. The CDR3 region is CASSEALGSYEQYF. CDR3 nucleotides: TGTGCCAGCAGTGAAGCGCTGGGCAGCTACGAGCAGTACTTC.

The chain carries TRBV4-3 and TRBJ1-1; the D is unclear. V was cut by 0 bases and J by 11 bases, with 19 bases left in between. Germline CDR1 reads LGHNA; CDR2 reads YSLEER. The CDR3 length is 15 residues. CDR3 sequence (DNA): TGCGCCAGCAGCCAAGATCCGGTCTTAATCGGGAGGGCTTTCTTT. Protein sequence: CASSQDPVLIGRAFF.